This T cell receptor (beta chain) was captured in a study of response to subunit inactivated influenza vaccine. Findings and caveats of the study: Authors suggested each seasonal influenza vaccination recruits few new T cells.

One entry per CDR3 protein results from TCRdb running MiXCR on the RT-PCR reads. The table has a few hundred thousand distinct CDR3 sequences, less than 15% seen once. The CDR3 runs 12 residues. This clonotype was seen only once. Its cognate antigen is unknown. An end of the junction differs from the germline gene, which may be a read error. This sequence joins TRBV12-3 or TRBV12-4 and TRBJ1-2; D might be TRBD1 (6 bases). This receptor was identified in a man aged 50 to 59 who received an inactivated influenza vaccine. The sequencing used PBMCs from blood, collected 11 to 12 days after vaccination. The DNA for the CDR3 is TGTGCCAGCAGTTCGACCAGGGACATCGAAACTTTC. This gives the protein CASSSTRDIETF.